This TCR beta chain derives from a study of T cell repertoires in cytomegalovirus infection. Study-level background: Both recently identified HLA-C-restricted and well-studied HLA-B-restricted CMV epitopes were used in the study. It was the public TCR beta signatures that indicated both CMV infection and matching HLA type.

General observations from the study: What dominated the ex vivo response were HLA-C-restricted CMV-specific TCR beta clonotypes. Cumulative public TCR beta family frequency identified carriers of CMV plus the relevant HLA.

TCRdb reprocessed the reads via MiXCR and lists one record per CDR3 protein. In the table there are some 940,000 distinct CDR3 sequences, more than 25% of which are singletons. As regards this clonotype: Its antigen is unidentified.

The source material was cultured CD8+ T cells from PBMCs, sampled from culture after CMV antigen stimulation. This receptor was identified in a human donor in good health (CMV status not recorded). Some clones in this sample may be carry-over from other donors' samples.

CDR3 nucleotide sequence: TGTGCCAGCAGTTCACGGGGGGCCTCTGGAAACACCATATATTTT. Translated, it gives CASSSRGASGNTIYF. This chain links TRBV6-5 with TRBJ1-3, with D possibly TRBD1 on 6 matching bases. The germline gives CDR1 MNHEY, CDR2 SVGAGI. This CDR3 comprises 15 residues. V was trimmed by 4 bases and J by 0 bases, leaving 10 bases between them.